Each of the 11 T cell receptor beta chains below was sequenced from the same sample in a study of tumor-infiltrating lymphocytes in oesophageal squamous cell carcinoma. TCRdb re-analysed the PCR reads in MiXCR, keeping a single row per CDR3 protein. Here the sample spans some 18,000 distinct CDR3 sequences, roughly two fifths being singletons. The sequencing sample was made of normal esophageal tissue next to the tumor. These receptors all stem from a female donor with esophageal squamous cell carcinoma.

The chain is built from TRBV7-2 and TRBJ2-5; TRBD2 aligns across 15 bases. The J call is in doubt because the DNA end fits TRBJ2-1 better. The CDR3 has 15 amino acids. The germline gives CDR1 SGHTA, CDR2 FQGNSA. The CDR3, as DNA: TGTGCCAGCAGCTTATCCGGGACTAGCGGGGGGGAGCAGTTCTTC. Its translation is CASSLSGTSGGEQFF.

The chain uses TRBV6-2 or TRBV6-3 and TRBJ2-7; D possibly matches TRBD1 or TRBD2 (6 bases each). The J call may not be correct, given that the DNA end is closer to TRBJ2-6. The CDR3 length is 19 residues. CDR1 and CDR2 (germline): MNHEY, SVGEGT. In DNA form, the CDR3 reads TGTGCCAGCAGTTACAGGGGCGCAGGAGGGGGAGGAGGGGCCAACGTCCTGACTTTC. Amino acid sequence: CASSYRGAGGGGGANVLTF.

V usage is TRBV20-1 and J usage is TRBJ2-1; D is perhaps TRBD1 (6 bases). The germline V gene has CDR1 DFQATT and CDR2 SNEGSKA (reference sequence). The CDR3 sequence is 11 residues long. The chain's CDR3 is CGWDNNNEQFF. The CDR3 nucleotides read TGCGGATGGGACAACAACAATGAGCAGTTCTTC.

This clonotype was recorded only once. A much bigger clone sits one base away, suggesting this may be a read error. The gene calls are TRBV19 and TRBJ2-3; D assignment may be TRBD1 or TRBD2 (5 bases each). Trimming pared 5 bases from V and 14 bases from J, leaving 23 bases between. This CDR3 spans 14 amino acids. The germline V gene encodes CDR1 LNHDA and CDR2 SQIVND (reference sequence). As DNA, the CDR3 is TGTGCCAGTAGTTGGGGACGGAACACCGGGGAGCTGTATTTT. Translation: CASSWGRNTGELYF.

Concerning this clonotype: This CDR3 fails to terminate in the conserved phenylalanine or tryptophan, so it likely reflects a read error. It is unclear where the CDR3 begins or ends on the DNA, so no DNA is shown, and the CDR3 is as TCRdb lists it. The rearrangement joins TRBV7-9 to TRBJ2-3; the table gives TRBD2 as D, unverified against the DNA. The CDR3 spans 17 amino acids, including both terminal residues. Germline V CDR1 and CDR2: SEHNR, FQNEAQ (reference sequence). The CDR3 sequence: CASSWGGGANNEQFFGP.

This clonotype was seen a single time. This chain connects TRBV27 to TRBJ2-4, with 13 nucleotides matching TRBD2. The DNA end favors TRBJ2-1, so the J call may be wrong. The CDR3 loop spans 16 amino acids. In germline, CDR1 is MNHEY, CDR2 SMNVEV (reference sequence). The CDR3 spells CASKPGGLAGWNEQFF. As DNA, the CDR3 is TGTGCCAGCAAGCCTGGGGGACTAGCGGGATGGAATGAGCAGTTCTTC.

The V and J genes are TRBV6-4 and TRBJ2-1, with 7 positions matching TRBD1. The tail of the sequence fits TRBJ2-7 better, so the J call may be wrong. The CDR3 runs 12 residues. The germline V gene has CDR1 MRHNA and CDR2 SNTAGT. CDR3 in amino acids: CASAGTAYEQYF. DNA of the CDR3: TGTGCCAGCGCCGGGACAGCCTACGAGCAGTACTTC.

This chain links TRBV6-1 with TRBJ2-1; 8 nucleotides agree with TRBD2. The end of the DNA aligns better with TRBJ2-7, so the J call may be wrong. The CDR3 covers 14 residues. Germline assignment: CDR1 MNHNS and CDR2 SASEGT. CDR3 sequence: CASTQLAGVHEQYF. The CDR3 DNA reads as TGTGCCAGCACGCAGCTAGCGGGTGTCCACGAGCAGTACTTC.

This chain joins TRBV6-1 and TRBJ1-1, with D possibly TRBD1 on 5 matching bases. CDR3 size: 13 residues. Trimming removed 2 bases at V and 5 bases at J, with 9 bases between. The germline V gene encodes CDR1 MNHNS and CDR2 SASEGT. The CDR3, as DNA: TGTGCCAGCAGTGAATGGGGGGATACTGAAGCTTTCTTT. Protein: CASSEWGDTEAFF.

The chain joins TRBV7-8 to TRBJ2-1; the D gene is possibly TRBD2 (7 bases). Germline lookup yields CDR1 SGHVS and CDR2 FQNEAQ. The ends were cut back, 2 bases at V and 11 bases at J, with 16 bases in the middle. This CDR3 contains 14 residues. CDR3 protein: CASSLRGGARKQFF. DNA of the CDR3: TGTGCCAGCAGCTTAAGGGGGGGGGCCAGAAAGCAGTTCTTC.

The sample holds many counts of this clonotype. J is TRBJ2-5 and V is TRBV12-3 or TRBV12-4; possible D gene TRBD1, 6 bases. V was shortened by 6 bases and J by 5 bases, with 16 bases between the two germline ends. This CDR3 is built from 14 residues. The CDR3 loop is CASSPGTIGETQYF. CDR3 sequence (DNA): TGTGCCAGCAGCCCCGGGACAATCGGCGAGACCCAGTACTTC.